One T cell receptor (beta chain) is described in this entry. The antigen is undetermined. The entry originates in a study of blood T cells in healthy people across ages. Overall study: When template switching was applied, about one barcoded beta molecule was captured per two T cells.

The authors ran a second PCR of roughly 6 to 12 cycles using a sample-barcoded 5' primer and a J-beta primer mix. CDR3-containing paired-end reads numbered at least 2.5 million in each sample. TCRdb used MiXCR to reprocess the 5' RACE reads, holding one entry per CDR3 protein. The table has around 1.5 million distinct CDR3 sequences, almost 60% seen once. Each individual donor underwent a draw of about 11 milliliters of peripheral blood. Germline V gene lookup returns CDR1 SGHRS and CDR2 YFSETQ. Trimming left V 4 bases short and J 3 bases short, with 16 bases between. The CDR3 contains 15 residues. General study points: With donor CMV status unknown, expanded clonotype changes were possibly confounded.

The V gene is TRBV5-1, the J gene TRBJ1-2, with D perhaps matching TRBD1 (6 bases). This TCR derives from a man aged 18 to 35 in good health. The sample was blood. The CDR3, as DNA: TGCGCCAGCAGCGTGGCCGACAGGACCCACTATGGCTACACCTTC. Translating it yields CASSVADRTHYGYTF.